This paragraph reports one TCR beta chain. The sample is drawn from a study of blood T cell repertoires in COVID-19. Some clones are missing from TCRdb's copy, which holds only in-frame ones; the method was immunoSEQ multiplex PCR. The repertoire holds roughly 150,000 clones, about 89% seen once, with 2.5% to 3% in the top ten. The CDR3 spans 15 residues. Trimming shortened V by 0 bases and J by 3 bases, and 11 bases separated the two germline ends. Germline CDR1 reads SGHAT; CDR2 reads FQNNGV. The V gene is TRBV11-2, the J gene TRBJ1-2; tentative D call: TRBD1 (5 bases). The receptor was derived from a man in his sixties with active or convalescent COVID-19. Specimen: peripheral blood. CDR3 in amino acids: CASSLDLGVYYGYTF. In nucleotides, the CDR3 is TGTGCCAGCAGCTTAGATCTAGGGGTGTACTATGGCTACACCTTC.